These 19 T cell receptor beta chains share one sample of origin, sequenced in a study of blood T cell repertoires in COVID-19. Only in-frame clones appear in the TCRdb table, and some are missing; sequencing was by immunoSEQ multiplex PCR. The data show about 360,000 clones, with around 84% seen just once and about 2.9% held by the top ten. The source material was peripheral blood. Receptors originate from a human donor in a cohort sampled during active COVID-19.

The chain's CDR3 is CASSVTSGGSYNEQFF. The DNA for the CDR3 is TGTGCCAGCTCAGTGACTAGCGGGGGCAGTTACAATGAGCAGTTCTTC. V usage is TRBV18 and J usage is TRBJ2-1, with TRBD2 matching over 12 bases. V lost 5 bases, J lost 4 bases, and 6 bases stayed unmatched. This CDR3 is built from 16 residues. Germline V gives CDR1 KGHSH, CDR2 LQKENI.

The gene calls are TRBV3-1 (or the pseudogene TRBV3-2) and TRBJ2-7, with 14 bases that match TRBD2. Germline trimming cut 6 bases from V and 5 bases from J; bases unmatched to any gene: 6. CDR3 length: 15 amino acids. Per germline, CDR1 LGHDT and CDR2 YNNKEL (reference sequence). The CDR3 sequence is CASSPRLAGGDEQYF. In DNA form, the CDR3 reads TGTGCCAGCAGTCCTCGACTAGCGGGAGGGGACGAGCAGTACTTC.

V gene TRBV9 combines with J gene TRBJ2-3; 12 nucleotides match TRBD2. Per germline, CDR1 SGDLS and CDR2 YYNGEE. This CDR3 has 16 amino acids. The ends lost 0 bases at V and 6 bases at J; junction bases unmatched: 5. The CDR3 sequence: CASSVDPSGGADTQYF. CDR3 in DNA: TGTGCCAGCAGCGTAGATCCTAGCGGGGGGGCCGATACGCAGTATTTT. The variable domain in full, with the rest retrieved from reference TRBV9 and TRBJ2-3, is DSGVTQTPKHLITATGQRVTLRCSPRSGDLSVYWYQQSLDQGLQFLIQYYNGEERAKGNILERFSAQQFPDLHSELNLSSLELGDSALYFCASSVDPSGGADTQYFGPGTRLTVL.

The chain uses TRBV7-2 and TRBJ2-7; maybe TRBD2 (6 bases). Germline CDR1 and CDR2: SGHTA and FQGNSA. CDR3 length equals 13 residues. DNA of the CDR3: TGTGTTTGTGGCCTAGCGAATTCCTACGAGCAGTACTTC. Translating gives CVCGLANSYEQYF. Looking up the rest from reference TRBV7-2 and TRBJ2-7 gives the full variable domain: GAGVSQSPSNKVTEKGKDVELRCDPISGHTALYWYRQSLGQGLEFLIYFQGNSAPDKSGLPSDRFSAERTGGSVSTLTIQRTQQEDSAVYLCVCGLANSYEQYFGPGTRLTVT.

This chain connects TRBV7-6 to TRBJ2-1; D may be TRBD1 (5 bases). Trimming shortened V by 5 bases and J by 0 bases, and 11 bases separated the two germline ends. The germline CDR1 and CDR2 sequences are SGHVS and FNYEAQ. The CDR3 is 15 amino acids. CDR3 residues: CASSLQGYSYNEQFF. For the CDR3, the DNA is TGTGCCAGCAGCCTGCAGGGCTACTCCTACAATGAGCAGTTCTTC.

The J gene is TRBJ1-1, the V gene TRBV7-6; tentatively, D is TRBD1 (6 bases). V lost 1 base and J 4 bases, leaving 13 bases between the germline ends. The CDR3 has 15 residues. CDR1 and CDR2 (germline): SGHVS, FNYEAQ. CDR3 in DNA: TGTGCCAGCAGCTTAGATCCAGGGGTATTCACTGAAGCTTTCTTT. Its protein product is CASSLDPGVFTEAFF. The full variable domain, its missing parts supplied by reference TRBV7-6 and TRBJ1-1, is GAGVSQSPRYKVTKRGQDVALRCDPISGHVSLYWYRQALGQGPEFLTYFNYEAQQDKSGLPNDRFSAERPEGSISTLTIQRTEQRDSAMYRCASSLDPGVFTEAFFGQGTRLTVV.

The CDR3 loop is CASSLVRDTEAFF. DNA of the CDR3: TGTGCCAGCAGCTTGGTGCGGGACACTGAAGCTTTCTTT. V usage is TRBV5-4 and J usage is TRBJ1-1; no reliable D call. This CDR3 spans 13 amino acids. V lost 0 bases, J lost 3 bases, and 6 bases lay in between. Germline assignment: CDR1 SGHNT and CDR2 YYREEE (reference sequence).

The chain carries TRBV29-1 and TRBJ2-2, with 7 bases matching TRBD1. The CDR3 consists of 15 residues. V gave up 4 bases and J gave up 8 bases; unmatched junction bases: 13. Per the germline V gene, CDR1 is SQVTM and CDR2 is ANQGSEA. Written as DNA, the CDR3 is TGCAGCGTTGGGAGCCGGGACAGTATGTCTGGGGAGCTGTTTTTT. It translates to CSVGSRDSMSGELFF.

The chain carries TRBV3-1 (or the pseudogene TRBV3-2) and TRBJ2-1, with 7 bases lining up with TRBD2. This CDR3 is 14 amino acids long. Trimming took 4 bases from V and 6 from J; bases not matched to a gene: 6. Germline V gives CDR1 LGHDT, CDR2 YNNKEL (reference sequence). The CDR3: CASSRGLSGNEQFF. CDR3 DNA: TGTGCCAGCAGCCGGGGACTATCGGGCAATGAGCAGTTCTTC.

The chain has TRBV11-3 and TRBJ2-7, with TRBD1 matching over 9 bases. The CDR3 is 15 amino acids. CDR1 SGHNT and CDR2 YENEEA come from the germline V gene. The V segment lost 2 bases and the J segment 5 bases; nucleotides outside the gene matches: 7. CDR3 sequence: CASSLSTGGFDEQYF. CDR3 nucleotide sequence: TGTGCCAGCAGCTTAAGTACAGGGGGCTTCGACGAGCAGTACTTC.

The gene calls are TRBV5-1 and TRBJ2-7; no firm D call. Between the trimmed V and J ends, which lost 0 bases and 0 bases, there was a span of 7 bases. This CDR3 is 14 amino acids long. Germline V gene sequence: CDR1 SGHRS, CDR2 YFSETQ. CDR3 sequence reads: CASSLAATSYEQYF. The CDR3 nucleotides read TGCGCCAGCAGCTTGGCCGCTACCTCCTACGAGCAGTACTTC.

The V and J genes are TRBV7-6 and TRBJ2-1; 16 nucleotides agree with TRBD2. Unmatched junction bases numbered 2, after V lost 5 bases and J lost 10 bases. Germline CDR1 reads SGHVS; CDR2 reads FNYEAQ. The CDR3 runs 14 residues. CDR3 protein: CASSMGLAGGEQFF. The CDR3 nucleotides are TGTGCCAGCAGCATGGGACTAGCGGGGGGGGAGCAGTTCTTC.

The chain employs TRBV3-1 (or the pseudogene TRBV3-2) and TRBJ2-7, with a tentative D call TRBD2 (5 bases). V shed 1 base and J shed 3 bases, with 10 bases lying between them. From germline, CDR1 is LGHDT and CDR2 YNNKEL (reference sequence). The CDR3 extends over 14 amino acids. The CDR3 loop reads CASSQVEGDYEQYF. The CDR3 coding sequence is TGTGCCAGCAGCCAAGTTGAGGGCGACTACGAGCAGTACTTC.

The J gene is TRBJ2-7, the V gene TRBV5-6; 8 bases map to TRBD1. Germline loops: CDR1 SGHDT, CDR2 YYEEEE. V shed 0 bases, J shed 3 bases, and the junction held 5 bases outside the gene matches. This CDR3 spans 15 amino acids. The CDR3 DNA sequence: TGTGCCAGCAGCTTGGGGTCAGGGGGCAACTACGAGCAGTACTTC. It yields the protein CASSLGSGGNYEQYF.

The rearrangement uses TRBV18 and TRBJ2-6; D unresolved. This CDR3 has 16 amino acids. Per the germline V gene, CDR1 is KGHSH and CDR2 is LQKENI. Trimming pared 8 bases from V and 2 bases from J, leaving 16 bases between. CDR3 protein: CASIQSPRAGANVLTF. CDR3 nucleotide sequence: TGTGCCAGCATCCAATCCCCTCGGGCTGGGGCCAACGTCCTGACTTTC.

V gene TRBV14 combines with J gene TRBJ2-1; D uncertain. The ends were cut back, 0 bases at V and 10 bases at J, with 10 bases in the middle. The length of the CDR3 is 13 residues. The germline CDR1 and CDR2 sequences are SGHDN and FVKESK. The CDR3 is CASSQDLGSEQFF. In DNA form, the CDR3 reads TGTGCCAGCAGCCAAGACTTGGGCAGCGAGCAGTTCTTC.

The chain uses TRBV30 and TRBJ1-1, with 8 bases lining up with TRBD1. CDR1 and CDR2 (germline): GTSNPN, SVGIG (reference sequence). The V and J ends lost 5 bases and 5 bases, in that order; junction bases with no gene match: 10. The CDR3 extends over 14 amino acids. For the CDR3, the DNA is TGTGCCTGGGGGGGCAGGGGGCGAGGGACTGAAGCTTTCTTT. Translated: CAWGGRGRGTEAFF.

The gene calls are TRBV6-5 and TRBJ2-7; TRBD2 matches at 14 bases. The CDR3 consists of 15 residues. Germline loops: CDR1 MNHEY, CDR2 SVGAGI. Germline trimming cut 11 bases from V and 3 bases from J; bases unmatched to any gene: 9. CDR3 DNA: TGTGCCGGAGGACTAGCGGGGGGCCCAAACTACGAGCAGTACTTC. Its protein product is CAGGLAGGPNYEQYF.

V is TRBV25-1 and J is TRBJ2-2; D possibly corresponds to TRBD1 (6 bases). CDR1 is MGHDK and CDR2 is SYGVNS in the germline V gene. This CDR3 is 15 amino acids long. V lost 2 bases and J lost 4, with 11 bases in between. DNA for the CDR3: TGTGCCAGCAGTGAACAGGGGCCGTTCACCGGGGAGCTGTTTTTT. This gives the protein CASSEQGPFTGELFF.